This T cell receptor (beta chain) was retrieved from a study of T cell responses to AZD1222 COVID-19 vaccine. As for the study in general: Second-dose schedules of about 4 or about 12 weeks were combined. Study-wide findings and caveats: The span of vaccine-associated CD4 TCRs extended across spike, with dominance at 160-218 and 743-854.

The method was immunoSEQ multiplex PCR; TCRdb's version includes in-frame clones alone and lacks a portion of them. The sample carries 180,000 or so clones, 90% to 95% recorded once. Notes on this clone: The antigen is not known.

Germline V gene data show CDR1 as MNHEY and CDR2 as SVGAGI. V was clipped by 6 bases and J by 3 bases, with 15 bases between them. The CDR3 spans 14 residues. The rearrangement uses TRBV6-5 and TRBJ2-7; tentatively, D is TRBD1 or TRBD2 (5 bases each). The sample in question was peripheral blood, obtained on day 0 of AZD1222 vaccination. This TCR was sampled from an adult in good health. The CDR3 nucleotides read TGTGCCAGCAGGAGGGGTGCTGGGGACTACGAGCAGTACTTC. The encoded protein is CASRRGAGDYEQYF.